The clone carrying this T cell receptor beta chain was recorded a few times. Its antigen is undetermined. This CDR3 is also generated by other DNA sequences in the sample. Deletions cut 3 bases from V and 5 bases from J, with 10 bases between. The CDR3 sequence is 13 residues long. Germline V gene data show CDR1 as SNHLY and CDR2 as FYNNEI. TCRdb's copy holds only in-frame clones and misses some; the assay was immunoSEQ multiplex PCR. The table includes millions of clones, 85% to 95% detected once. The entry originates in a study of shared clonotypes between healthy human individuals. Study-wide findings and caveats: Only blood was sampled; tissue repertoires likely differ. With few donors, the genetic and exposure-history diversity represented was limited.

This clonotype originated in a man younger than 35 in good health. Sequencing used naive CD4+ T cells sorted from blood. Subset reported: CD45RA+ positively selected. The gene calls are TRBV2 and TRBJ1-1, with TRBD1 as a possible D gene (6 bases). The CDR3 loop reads CASSEEGGTEAFF. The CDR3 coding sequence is TGTGCCAGCAGTGAGGAGGGGGGGACTGAAGCTTTCTTT. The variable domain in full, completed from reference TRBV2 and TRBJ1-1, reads EPEVTQTPSHQVTQMGQEVILRCVPISNHLYFYWYRQILGQKVEFLVSFYNNEISEKSEIFDDQFSVERPDGSNFTLKIRSTKLEDSAMYFCASSEEGGTEAFFGQGTRLTVV.